The 32 T cell receptor beta chains below come from one sample, sequenced in a study of cytotoxic CD8 clonotypes in ibrutinib-treated CLL listed by TCRdb under 2021. Receptor amplification or capture employed the immunoSEQ multiplex PCR assay. TCRdb took over this immuneACCESS table, retaining in-frame rearrangements with V and J assigned. Such tables are incomplete; in checked studies, under half of the missing clones stem from an unresolved V gene, and the remainder is unexplained. This sample lists 75,000 to 80,000 clones; around four fifths were detected once. The top ten clones comprise roughly 40% of the sample. The time point label corresponds to: 20 to 25 months on ibrutinib. Sequencing used PBMCs, obtained after 24 months of ibrutinib treatment. The source of these receptors is a human donor with chronic lymphocytic leukemia.

This chain uses TRBV6-1 with TRBJ1-5; D unresolved. V was shortened by 2 bases and J by 1 base, with 9 bases between the two germline ends. CDR1 is MNHNS, CDR2 SASEGT, per germline. The CDR3 extends over 15 amino acids. CDR3 loop: CASSEYSRSNQPQHF. The CDR3 region has the DNA TGTGCCAGCAGTGAATATAGTAGAAGCAATCAGCCCCAGCATTTT.

J is TRBJ2-3 and V is TRBV30, with TRBD2 identical over 8 bases. Germline loops: CDR1 GTSNPN, CDR2 SVGIG (reference sequence). The CDR3 contains 17 residues. V trimming: 1 base; J trimming: 5 bases; junction bases outside the gene matches: 14. This chain's CDR3 is CAWSDPRSGRVGDTQYF. Here the CDR3 DNA reads TGTGCCTGGAGTGATCCTAGGAGCGGGAGAGTAGGAGATACGCAGTATTTT.

The chain employs TRBV6-5 and TRBJ1-1, with D hard to call. The CDR3 extends over 13 amino acids. Germline V gene lookup returns CDR1 MNHEY and CDR2 SVGAGI. With 3 bases removed from V and 1 base from J, the gap between germline ends came to 6 bases. The CDR3: CASSYGWNTEAFF. In DNA form, the CDR3 reads TGTGCCAGCAGTTATGGTTGGAACACTGAAGCTTTCTTT.

This rearrangement joins TRBV19 to TRBJ1-2; no definite D call. The CDR3 consists of 13 residues. Trimming took off 4 bases at V and 5 bases at J, with 11 bases between the two ends. Germline V gives CDR1 LNHDA, CDR2 SQIVND (reference sequence). The CDR3 region has the DNA TGTGCCAGTAGTAATCCCCCTGTGTATGGCTACACCTTC. This translates into CASSNPPVYGYTF.

This clone was counted once. The chain carries TRBV15 and TRBJ1-5; maybe TRBD1 (6 bases). The CDR3 length is 15 residues. Germline V gene lookup returns CDR1 LNHNV and CDR2 YYDKDF (reference sequence). V shed 8 bases and J shed 2 bases, with 16 bases lying between them. The CDR3 DNA reads TGTGCCACCTCGCCAGGGGACTTCGGCAATCAGCCCCAGCATTTT. Protein: CATSPGDFGNQPQHF.

The chain links TRBV5-1 to TRBJ2-5; no clear D gene. The CDR3 covers 13 residues. The V and J ends lost 4 bases and 5 bases respectively, with 12 bases between them. Germline-derived CDR1 and CDR2 are SGHRS and YFSETQ. Here the CDR3 DNA reads TGCGCCAGCAGCCCCGCAGGCTTGGAGACCCAGTACTTC. It specifies CASSPAGLETQYF.

This chain uses TRBV10-3 with TRBJ2-1, with 7 nucleotides matching TRBD1. Germline V CDR1 and CDR2: ENHRY, SYGVKD. Unmatched junction bases numbered 5, after V lost 6 bases and J lost 6 bases. This CDR3 is built from 13 residues. CDR3 protein: CAIRRQGPNEQFF. In DNA, the CDR3 is TGTGCCATCAGGAGACAGGGCCCCAATGAGCAGTTCTTC.

The rearrangement joins TRBV6-5 to TRBJ2-5, with TRBD1 matching 9 bases. Trimming took 6 bases from V and 5 from J; bases not matched to a gene: 7. CDR3 length: 14 residues. Germline V lookup: CDR1 MNHEY, CDR2 SVGAGI. For the CDR3, the DNA is TGTGCCAGCAGCAAACAGGGGGCGTTGGAGACCCAGTACTTC. It specifies CASSKQGALETQYF.

This rearrangement joins TRBV2 to TRBJ1-6, with 8 positions matching TRBD1. Per the germline V gene, CDR1 is SNHLY and CDR2 is FYNNEI. The V and J ends lost 5 bases and 5 bases, in that order; junction bases with no gene match: 5. The CDR3 length is 15 residues. CDR3 sequence: CASSPGQGDNSPLHF. CDR3 DNA sequence: TGTGCCAGCAGTCCAGGACAGGGCGATAATTCACCCCTCCACTTT. The variable domain in full, completed from reference TRBV2 and TRBJ1-6, reads EPEVTQTPSHQVTQMGQEVILRCVPISNHLYFYWYRQILGQKVEFLVSFYNNEISEKSEIFDDQFSVERPDGSNFTLKIRSTKLEDSAMYFCASSPGQGDNSPLHFGNGTRLTVT.

The V and J genes are TRBV30 and TRBJ1-2; D perhaps matches TRBD1 (5 bases). Trimming pared 0 bases from V and 2 bases from J, leaving 13 bases between. Germline loops: CDR1 GTSNPN, CDR2 SVGIG (reference sequence). The CDR3 consists of 15 residues. For the CDR3, the DNA is TGTGCCTGGAGTGTTGGAGGGGCGAACAACTATGGCTACACCTTC. Amino acids: CAWSVGGANNYGYTF.

CDR3 sequence (DNA): TGTGCCAGCAGTTTTGCCCCTTGGCAGGGTACAGCCAAAAACATTCAGTACTTC. Translation gives CASSFAPWQGTAKNIQYF. The rearrangement uses TRBV2 and TRBJ2-4; the D gene is possibly TRBD1 (5 bases). With 5 bases removed from V and 0 bases from J, the gap between germline ends came to 20 bases. In germline, CDR1 is SNHLY, CDR2 FYNNEI. The length of the CDR3 is 18 residues.

The CDR3 is CASSPTGPLNEKLFF. The CDR3, as DNA: TGCGCCAGCAGCCCAACAGGACCCCTTAATGAAAAACTGTTTTTT. The chain uses TRBV5-1 and TRBJ1-4, with D possibly matching TRBD1 (5 bases). Trimming pared 4 bases from V and 4 bases from J, leaving 14 bases between. The CDR3 length is 15 residues. Germline-derived CDR1 and CDR2 are SGHRS and YFSETQ.

The chain couples TRBV7-6 to TRBJ2-1; 13 bases fit TRBD2. Germline CDR1 is SGHVS and CDR2 is FNYEAQ. This CDR3 region has 15 residues. Trimming took 1 base from V and 9 from J; bases not matched to a gene: 3. The CDR3, as DNA: TGTGCCAGCAGCTTAGGACTAGCGGGAGGCCCTGAGCAGTTCTTC. Its protein is CASSLGLAGGPEQFF.

The chain recombines TRBV5-1 with TRBJ2-1; the D gene could be TRBD1 or TRBD2 (5 bases each). Germline V gene sequence: CDR1 SGHRS, CDR2 YFSETQ. The CDR3 loop spans 15 amino acids. V lost 4 bases and J 6 bases, leaving 17 bases between the germline ends. CDR3 amino acids: CASSTGTLFGNEQFF. In nucleotides, the CDR3 is TGCGCCAGCAGCACCGGGACCTTATTTGGCAATGAGCAGTTCTTC.

This clone turned up a few times. The chain links TRBV27 to TRBJ1-2; no clear D gene. V lost 5 bases to trimming and J lost 7 bases, with 14 bases between them. Germline CDR1 reads MNHEY; CDR2 reads SMNVEV (reference sequence). The CDR3 length is 13 residues. The CDR3 reads CASSPTQQTGYTF. DNA for the CDR3: TGTGCCAGCAGTCCCACTCAACAAACTGGCTACACCTTC.

The chain links TRBV2 to TRBJ2-7, with a weak D call TRBD2 (7 bases). The CDR3 loop spans 16 amino acids. From germline, CDR1 is SNHLY and CDR2 FYNNEI. V shed 4 bases and J shed 0 bases, with 16 bases lying between them. The CDR3 DNA reads TGTGCCAGCAGTGTTTACGGGGGGACATCCTCCTACGAGCAGTACTTC. This sequence encodes CASSVYGGTSSYEQYF.

The chain joins TRBV2 to TRBJ2-3; D gene uncertain. The CDR3 has 11 residues. The germline CDR1 and CDR2 sequences are SNHLY and FYNNEI. V lost 4 bases to trimming and J lost 5 bases, with 4 bases between them. CDR3 coding DNA: TGTGCCAGCAGTGTGGGAGATACGCAGTATTTT. Amino acids: CASSVGDTQYF.

The chain uses TRBV4-3 and TRBJ2-5, with TRBD2 matching over 7 bases. This CDR3 spans 15 amino acids. V shed 0 bases and J 3 bases; nucleotides not matched to a gene: 4. Germline values: CDR1 LGHNA, CDR2 YSLEER. CDR3 sequence reads: CASSQDLAGEETQYF. The CDR3 DNA is TGCGCCAGCAGCCAAGATCTGGCGGGGGAAGAGACCCAGTACTTC.

The J gene is TRBJ2-3, the V gene TRBV7-6, with a weak D call TRBD1 (7 bases). CDR3 length: 17 residues. CDR1 is SGHVS, CDR2 FNYEAQ, per germline. V was cut by 1 base and J by 2 bases, with 16 bases left in between. CDR3 nucleotide sequence: TGTGCCAGCAGCTTAGGGCAGGGGGGCCTAATCACAGATACGCAGTATTTT. It specifies CASSLGQGGLITDTQYF.

The genes are TRBV18 and TRBJ2-7; 9 bases match TRBD1. CDR1 is KGHSH, CDR2 LQKENI, per germline. This CDR3 region has 17 residues. V lost 1 base and J lost 4; bases outside the gene matches: 11. The CDR3 loop is CASSPLRLGQGRYEQYF. The CDR3 region has the DNA TGTGCCAGCTCACCACTGAGGTTGGGACAGGGACGATACGAGCAGTACTTC.

The chain uses TRBV6-5 and TRBJ2-6; the D is unclear. The germline V and J ends were trimmed by 6 bases and 0 bases, with 6 bases remaining between them. This CDR3 region has 14 residues. Germline CDR1 reads MNHEY; CDR2 reads SVGAGI. The CDR3 reads CASSRPSGANVLTF. CDR3 bases: TGTGCCAGCAGCAGACCCTCTGGGGCCAACGTCCTGACTTTC.

The chain joins TRBV10-3 to TRBJ2-1; D is ambiguous. Germline assignment: CDR1 ENHRY and CDR2 SYGVKD. The V end was cut by 6 bases, the J end by 5 bases, with 11 bases between. CDR3 length: 13 amino acids. Written as DNA, the CDR3 is TGTGCCATCAGGGACGGATTTAACAATGAGCAGTTCTTC. It is translated as CAIRDGFNNEQFF.

The V call is TRBV19, the J call TRBJ2-1; the match to TRBD2 covers 13 bases. CDR3 length equals 16 residues. The V and J ends lost 7 bases and 6 bases, in that order; junction bases with no gene match: 9. From germline, CDR1 is LNHDA and CDR2 SQIVND (reference sequence). CDR3 loop: CASTPRLAGGRNEQFF. CDR3 coding DNA: TGTGCCAGTACCCCTCGACTAGCGGGGGGTCGCAATGAGCAGTTCTTC. Full variable domain (rest looked up from reference TRBV19 and TRBJ2-1): DGGITQSPKYLFRKEGQNVTLSCEQNLNHDAMYWYRQDPGQGLRLIYYSQIVNDFQKGDIAEGYSVSREKKESFPLTVTSAQKNPTAFYLCASTPRLAGGRNEQFFGPGTRLTVL.

The gene calls are TRBV19 and TRBJ2-1; 13 positions agree with TRBD2. The germline V gene encodes CDR1 LNHDA and CDR2 SQIVND (reference sequence). The CDR3 runs to 19 residues. V lost 5 bases to trimming and J lost 0 bases; unmatched junction nucleotides: 10. CDR3: CASSGGLAGPSSSYNEQFF. CDR3 sequence (DNA): TGTGCCAGTAGTGGGGGACTAGCGGGACCTTCCAGCTCCTACAATGAGCAGTTCTTC.

This clone was seen only a few times. The chain links TRBV30 to TRBJ2-3, with 11 bases identical to TRBD1. The CDR3 contains 16 residues. Germline CDR1 and CDR2: GTSNPN and SVGIG (reference sequence). The ends lost 1 base at V and 4 bases at J; junction bases unmatched: 7. For the CDR3, the DNA is TGTGCCTGGAGTGGCCCCGGGACAGGGGGTGCAGATACGCAGTATTTT. Translated: CAWSGPGTGGADTQYF.

This clone was counted between two and nine times. The chain carries TRBV5-4 and TRBJ1-1; TRBD1 matches 8 bases. The CDR3 totals 13 residues. With V trimmed by 4 bases and J by 8 bases, 7 bases remained unmatched. Germline lookup yields CDR1 SGHNT and CDR2 YYREEE (reference sequence). The CDR3 sequence: CASSTGQGGEAFF. The CDR3 nucleotides read TGTGCCAGCAGCACTGGACAGGGCGGAGAAGCTTTCTTT.

This chain connects TRBV14 to TRBJ2-7; D remains ambiguous. V was cut by 0 bases and J by 4 bases, with 4 bases left in between. The CDR3 sequence is 12 residues long. Germline CDR1 reads SGHDN; CDR2 reads FVKESK. The CDR3 loop reads CASSQDHYEQYF. The CDR3, as DNA: TGTGCCAGCAGCCAAGATCATTACGAGCAGTACTTC.

The V gene is TRBV30, the J gene TRBJ2-7; weak D call: TRBD2 (5 bases). This CDR3 spans 11 amino acids. V lost 3 bases to trimming and J lost 4 bases, with 7 bases between them. Germline CDR1 is GTSNPN and CDR2 is SVGIG (reference sequence). CDR3: CAWSGIYEQYF. CDR3 coding DNA: TGTGCCTGGAGCGGGATATACGAGCAGTACTTC. Based on the CDR3 plus reference TRBV30 and TRBJ2-7, the full variable domain is SQTIHQWPATLVQPVGSPLSLECTVEGTSNPNLYWYRQAAGRGLQLLFYSVGIGQISSEVPQNLSASRPQDRQFILSSKKLLLSDSGFYLCAWSGIYEQYFGPGTRLTVT.

V is TRBV6-5 and J is TRBJ1-1; tentative D call: TRBD1 (5 bases). CDR1 is MNHEY and CDR2 is SVGAGI in the germline V gene. The CDR3 is 14 residues long. V was trimmed by 5 bases and J by 0 bases, leaving 10 bases between them. The chain's CDR3 is CASSGRGVNTEAFF. The CDR3, as DNA: TGTGCCAGCAGTGGTAGGGGCGTGAACACTGAAGCTTTCTTT.

The rearrangement links TRBV5-1 to TRBJ2-1; D not certain. Germline values: CDR1 SGHRS, CDR2 YFSETQ. The CDR3 has 14 amino acids. Trimming left V 0 bases short and J 6 bases short, with 10 bases between. This chain's CDR3 is CASSLEGRSNEQFF. In DNA form, the CDR3 reads TGCGCCAGCAGCTTGGAGGGCAGATCCAATGAGCAGTTCTTC.

This rearrangement joins TRBV30 to TRBJ2-7; 8 bases agree with TRBD2. Germline V gives CDR1 GTSNPN, CDR2 SVGIG (reference sequence). This CDR3 comprises 17 residues. V shed 0 bases and J 3 bases; nucleotides not matched to a gene: 13. The CDR3 reads CAWSVSLLAGTIYEQYF. The CDR3 DNA is TGTGCCTGGAGTGTATCTCTTCTAGCGGGCACGATCTACGAGCAGTACTTC.

The chain uses TRBV4-2 and TRBJ1-5; 8 bases are shared with TRBD1. CDR3 length equals 15 residues. Germline V gives CDR1 LGHNA, CDR2 YNFKEQ. With 4 bases clipped from V and 2 bases from J, the junction kept 4 bases outside the gene matches. The CDR3 is CASSLLTGGNQPQHF. For the CDR3, the DNA is TGTGCCAGCAGCCTCTTGACAGGGGGCAATCAGCCCCAGCATTTT.